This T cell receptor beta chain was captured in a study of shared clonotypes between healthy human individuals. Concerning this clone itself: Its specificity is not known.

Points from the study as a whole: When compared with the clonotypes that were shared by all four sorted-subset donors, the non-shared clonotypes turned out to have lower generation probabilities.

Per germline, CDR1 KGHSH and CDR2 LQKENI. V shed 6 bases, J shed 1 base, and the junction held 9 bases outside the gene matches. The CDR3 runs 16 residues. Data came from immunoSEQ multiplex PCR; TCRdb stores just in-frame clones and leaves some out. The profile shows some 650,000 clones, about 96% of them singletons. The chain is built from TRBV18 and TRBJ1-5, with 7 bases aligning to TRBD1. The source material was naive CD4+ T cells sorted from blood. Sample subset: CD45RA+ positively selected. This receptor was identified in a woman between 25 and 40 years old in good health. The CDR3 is CASSPKTGNSNQPQHF. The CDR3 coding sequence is TGTGCCAGCTCCCCTAAGACAGGGAACAGCAATCAGCCCCAGCATTTT.